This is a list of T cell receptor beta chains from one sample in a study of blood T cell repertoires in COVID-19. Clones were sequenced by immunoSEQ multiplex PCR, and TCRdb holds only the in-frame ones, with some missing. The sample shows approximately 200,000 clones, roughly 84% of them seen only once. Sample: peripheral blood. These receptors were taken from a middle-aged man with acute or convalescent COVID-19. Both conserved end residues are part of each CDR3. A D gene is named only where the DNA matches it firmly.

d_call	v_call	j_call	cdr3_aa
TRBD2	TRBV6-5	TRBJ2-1	CASSYSKVAGGYEQFF
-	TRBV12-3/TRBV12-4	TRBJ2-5	CASSRNGETQYF
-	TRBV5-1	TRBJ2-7	CASSLSPLQGTYEQYF
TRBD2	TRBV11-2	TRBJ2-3	CASSRDSGGTDTQYF
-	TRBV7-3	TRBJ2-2	CASSLNRITGELFF
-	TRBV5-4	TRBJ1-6	CASSLRETTPLHF
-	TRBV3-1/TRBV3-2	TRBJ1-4	CASSPDSYNEKLFF
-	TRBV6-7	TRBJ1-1	CASSYSLTGSDRTEAFF
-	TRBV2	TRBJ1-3	CASSPWGGTGNTIYF
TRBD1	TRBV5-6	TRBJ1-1	CASSFFTSGGRTEAFF